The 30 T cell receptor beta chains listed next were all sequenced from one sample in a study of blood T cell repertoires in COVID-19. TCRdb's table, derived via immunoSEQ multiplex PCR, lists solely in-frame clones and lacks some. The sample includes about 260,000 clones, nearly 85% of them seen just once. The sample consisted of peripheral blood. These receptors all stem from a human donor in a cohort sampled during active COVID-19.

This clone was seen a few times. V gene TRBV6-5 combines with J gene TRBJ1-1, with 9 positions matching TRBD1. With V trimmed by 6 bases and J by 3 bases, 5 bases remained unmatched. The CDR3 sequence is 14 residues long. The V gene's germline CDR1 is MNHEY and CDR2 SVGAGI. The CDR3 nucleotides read TGTGCCAGCAGACACAGGGGGCGGGACACTGAAGCTTTCTTT. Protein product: CASRHRGRDTEAFF.

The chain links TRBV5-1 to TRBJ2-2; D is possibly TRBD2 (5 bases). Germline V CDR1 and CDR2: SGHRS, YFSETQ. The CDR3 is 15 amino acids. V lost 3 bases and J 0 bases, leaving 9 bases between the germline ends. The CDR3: CASSSDLSNTGELFF. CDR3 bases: TGCGCCAGCAGCTCGGACTTATCGAACACCGGGGAGCTGTTTTTT.

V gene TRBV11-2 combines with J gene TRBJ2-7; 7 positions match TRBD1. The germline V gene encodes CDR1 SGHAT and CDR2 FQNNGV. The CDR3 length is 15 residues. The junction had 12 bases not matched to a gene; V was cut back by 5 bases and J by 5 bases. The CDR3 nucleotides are TGTGCCAGCAGCCTACTAGGCAGGGGGACAAACGAGCAGTACTTC. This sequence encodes CASSLLGRGTNEQYF.

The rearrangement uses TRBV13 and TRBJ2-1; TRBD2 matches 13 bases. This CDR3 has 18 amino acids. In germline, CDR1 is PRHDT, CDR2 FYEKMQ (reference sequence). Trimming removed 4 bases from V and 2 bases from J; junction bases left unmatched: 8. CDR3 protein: CASSSRTSGRPTYNEQFF. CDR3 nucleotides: TGTGCCAGCAGCTCAAGGACTAGCGGGAGACCCACCTACAATGAGCAGTTCTTC.

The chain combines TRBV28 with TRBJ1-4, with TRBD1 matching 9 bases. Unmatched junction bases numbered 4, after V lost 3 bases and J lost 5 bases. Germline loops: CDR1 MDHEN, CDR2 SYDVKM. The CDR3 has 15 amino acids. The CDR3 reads CASSFSGTGNEKLFF. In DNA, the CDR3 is TGTGCCAGCAGTTTTTCCGGGACAGGGAATGAAAAACTGTTTTTT.

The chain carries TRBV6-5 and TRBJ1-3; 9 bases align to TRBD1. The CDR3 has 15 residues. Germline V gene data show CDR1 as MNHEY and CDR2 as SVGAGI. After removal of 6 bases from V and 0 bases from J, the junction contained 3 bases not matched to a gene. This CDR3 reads CASSPDRGSGNTIYF. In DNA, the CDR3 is TGTGCCAGCAGCCCGGACAGGGGCTCTGGAAACACCATATATTTT.

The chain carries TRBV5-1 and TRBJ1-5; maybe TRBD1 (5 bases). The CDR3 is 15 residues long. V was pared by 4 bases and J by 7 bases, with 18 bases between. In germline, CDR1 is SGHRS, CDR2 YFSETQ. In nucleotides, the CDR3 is TGCGCCAGCAGCCGGGACGGGAGCCCCCACCAGCCCCAGCATTTT. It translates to CASSRDGSPHQPQHF. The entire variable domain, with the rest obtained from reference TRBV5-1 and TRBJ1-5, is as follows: KAGVTQTPRYLIKTRGQQVTLSCSPISGHRSVSWYQQTPGQGLQFLFEYFSETQRNKGNFPGRFSGRQFSNSRSEMNVSTLELGDSALYLCASSRDGSPHQPQHFGDGTRLSIL.

The CDR3 loop reads CASSTERTYEQYF. The CDR3 DNA follows: TGTGCCAGCAGCACAGAGCGCACCTACGAGCAGTACTTC. The chain has TRBV21-1 and TRBJ2-7; the D call TRBD2 from the table was never checked on the DNA. TRBV21-1 is a pseudogene segment. The CDR3 has 13 residues.

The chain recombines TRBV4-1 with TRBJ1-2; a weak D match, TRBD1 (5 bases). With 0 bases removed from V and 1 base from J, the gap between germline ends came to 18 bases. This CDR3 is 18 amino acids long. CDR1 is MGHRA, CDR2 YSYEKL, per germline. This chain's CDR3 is CASSQDPGRGTLNYGYTF. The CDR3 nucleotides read TGCGCCAGCAGCCAAGACCCTGGACGGGGGACTCTTAACTATGGCTACACCTTC.

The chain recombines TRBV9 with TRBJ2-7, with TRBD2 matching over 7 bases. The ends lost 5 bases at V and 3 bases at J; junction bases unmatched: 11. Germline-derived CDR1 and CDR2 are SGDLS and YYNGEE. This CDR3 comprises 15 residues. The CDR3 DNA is TGTGCCAGCAGTCCTCACAGCGGGGCTAACTACGAGCAGTACTTC. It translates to CASSPHSGANYEQYF.

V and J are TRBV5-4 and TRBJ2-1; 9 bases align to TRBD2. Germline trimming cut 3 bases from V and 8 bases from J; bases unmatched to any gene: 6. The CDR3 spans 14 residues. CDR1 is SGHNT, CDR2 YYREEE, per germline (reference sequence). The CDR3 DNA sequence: TGTGCCAGCAGCTCCGGGCAGCGGGAGGATGAGCAGTTCTTC. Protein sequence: CASSSGQREDEQFF.

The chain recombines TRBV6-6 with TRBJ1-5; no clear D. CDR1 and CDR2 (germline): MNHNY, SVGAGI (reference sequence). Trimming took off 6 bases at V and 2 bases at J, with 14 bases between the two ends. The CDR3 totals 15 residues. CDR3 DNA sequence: TGTGCCAGCAGGCCAACAGTTAACGGCAATCAGCCCCAGCATTTT. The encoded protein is CASRPTVNGNQPQHF.

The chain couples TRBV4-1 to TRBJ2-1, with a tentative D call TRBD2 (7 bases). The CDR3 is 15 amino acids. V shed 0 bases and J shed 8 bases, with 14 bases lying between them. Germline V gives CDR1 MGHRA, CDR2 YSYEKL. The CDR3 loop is CASSQEGGALHEQFF. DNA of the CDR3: TGCGCCAGCAGCCAAGAGGGGGGGGCCCTCCATGAGCAGTTCTTC.

This CDR3 is CASSANRKAEITDTQYF. In nucleotides, the CDR3 is TGTGCCAGCAGTGCGAACCGGAAAGCGGAAATCACAGATACGCAGTATTTT. V gene TRBV25-1 combines with J gene TRBJ2-3, with D maybe TRBD2 (5 bases). The CDR3 consists of 17 residues. The germline V and J ends were trimmed by 4 bases and 2 bases, with 19 bases remaining between them. Germline V CDR1 and CDR2: MGHDK, SYGVNS.

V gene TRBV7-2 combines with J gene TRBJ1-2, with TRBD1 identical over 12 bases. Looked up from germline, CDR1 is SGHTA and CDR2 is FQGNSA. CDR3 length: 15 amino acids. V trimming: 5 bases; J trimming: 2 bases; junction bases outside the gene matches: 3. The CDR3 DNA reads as TGTGCCAGCAGCGAAGGGACAGGGGGCAACTATGGCTACACCTTC. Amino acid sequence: CASSEGTGGNYGYTF.

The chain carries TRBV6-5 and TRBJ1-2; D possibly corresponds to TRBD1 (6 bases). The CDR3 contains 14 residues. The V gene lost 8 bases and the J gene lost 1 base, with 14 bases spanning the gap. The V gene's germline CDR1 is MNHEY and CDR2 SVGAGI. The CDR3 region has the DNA TGTGCCAGCGGCCGACAGGATTTTAACTATGGCTACACCTTC. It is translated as CASGRQDFNYGYTF.

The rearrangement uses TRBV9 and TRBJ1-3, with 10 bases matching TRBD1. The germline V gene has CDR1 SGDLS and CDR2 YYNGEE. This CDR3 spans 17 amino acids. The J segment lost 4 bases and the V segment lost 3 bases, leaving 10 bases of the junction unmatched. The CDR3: CASSGPGQGIRGNTIYF. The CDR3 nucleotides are TGTGCCAGCAGCGGTCCGGGACAGGGGATACGGGGAAACACCATATATTTT.

CDR3 sequence (DNA): TGTGCCAGCTCATCTACGGGACTAGCTTTACAAGAGACCCAGTACTTC. Translated, it gives CASSSTGLALQETQYF. This sequence joins TRBV18 and TRBJ2-5; TRBD2 matches at 9 bases. Germline V lookup: CDR1 KGHSH, CDR2 LQKENI. Trimming at V came to 5 bases and at J to 2 bases, leaving 9 bases not matched to a gene. This CDR3 has 16 residues. Combining the CDR3 with reference TRBV18 and TRBJ2-5 gives the whole variable domain NAGVMQNPRHLVRRRGQEARLRCSPMKGHSHVYWYRQLPEEGLKFMVYLQKENIIDESGMPKERFSAEFPKEGPSILRIQQVVRGDSAAYFCASSSTGLALQETQYFGPGTRLLVL.

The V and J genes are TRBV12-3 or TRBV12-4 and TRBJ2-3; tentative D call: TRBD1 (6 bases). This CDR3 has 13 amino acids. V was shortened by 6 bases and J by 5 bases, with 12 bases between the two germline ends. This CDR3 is CASRQGAGDTQYF. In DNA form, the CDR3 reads TGTGCCAGCAGACAGGGTGCAGGAGATACGCAGTATTTT.

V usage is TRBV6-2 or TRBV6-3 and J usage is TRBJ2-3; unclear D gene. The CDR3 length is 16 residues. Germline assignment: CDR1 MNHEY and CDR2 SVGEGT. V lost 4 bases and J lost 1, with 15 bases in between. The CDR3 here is CASSSIPGPRTDTQYF. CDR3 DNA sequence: TGTGCCAGCAGTTCCATACCGGGTCCTCGCACAGATACGCAGTATTTT.

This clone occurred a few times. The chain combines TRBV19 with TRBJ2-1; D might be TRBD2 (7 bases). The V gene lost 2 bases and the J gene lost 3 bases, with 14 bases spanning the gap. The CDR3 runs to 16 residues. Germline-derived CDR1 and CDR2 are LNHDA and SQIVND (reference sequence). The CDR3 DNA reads TGTGCCAGTAGTATACGTGGGGGGGCAAACTACAATGAGCAGTTCTTC. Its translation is CASSIRGGANYNEQFF.

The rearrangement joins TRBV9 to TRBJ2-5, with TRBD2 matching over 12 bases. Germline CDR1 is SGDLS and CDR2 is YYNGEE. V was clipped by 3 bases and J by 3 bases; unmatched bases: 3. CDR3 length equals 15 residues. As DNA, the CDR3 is TGTGCCAGCAGCGGGAGGACTAGCGGGGAAGAGACCCAGTACTTC. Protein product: CASSGRTSGEETQYF.

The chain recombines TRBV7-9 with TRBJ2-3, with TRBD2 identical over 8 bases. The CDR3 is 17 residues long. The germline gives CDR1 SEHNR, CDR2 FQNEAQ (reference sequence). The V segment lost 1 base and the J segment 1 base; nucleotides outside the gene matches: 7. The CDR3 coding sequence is TGTGCCAGCAGCTTAGGGGGTAGCGGGATAGGCACAGATACGCAGTATTTT. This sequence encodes CASSLGGSGIGTDTQYF. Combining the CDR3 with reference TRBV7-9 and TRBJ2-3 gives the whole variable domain DTGVSQNPRHKITKRGQNVTFRCDPISEHNRLYWYRQTLGQGPEFLTYFQNEAQLEKSRLLSDRFSAERPKGSFSTLEIQRTEQGDSAMYLCASSLGGSGIGTDTQYFGPGTRLTVL.

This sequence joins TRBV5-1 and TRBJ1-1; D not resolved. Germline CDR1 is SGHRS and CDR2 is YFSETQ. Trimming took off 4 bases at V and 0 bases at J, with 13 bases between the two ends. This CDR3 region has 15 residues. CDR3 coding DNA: TGCGCCAGCAGCCCCTGGGGAGTTATGAACACTGAAGCTTTCTTT. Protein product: CASSPWGVMNTEAFF. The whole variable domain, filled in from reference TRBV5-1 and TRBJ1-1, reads KAGVTQTPRYLIKTRGQQVTLSCSPISGHRSVSWYQQTPGQGLQFLFEYFSETQRNKGNFPGRFSGRQFSNSRSEMNVSTLELGDSALYLCASSPWGVMNTEAFFGQGTRLTVV.

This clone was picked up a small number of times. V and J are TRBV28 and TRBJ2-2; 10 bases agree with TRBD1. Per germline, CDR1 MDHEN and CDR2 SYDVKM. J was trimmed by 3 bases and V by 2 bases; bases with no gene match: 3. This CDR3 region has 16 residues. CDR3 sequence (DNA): TGTGCCAGCAGTTTACCGGACAGGGGGTACACCGGGGAGCTGTTTTTT. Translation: CASSLPDRGYTGELFF.

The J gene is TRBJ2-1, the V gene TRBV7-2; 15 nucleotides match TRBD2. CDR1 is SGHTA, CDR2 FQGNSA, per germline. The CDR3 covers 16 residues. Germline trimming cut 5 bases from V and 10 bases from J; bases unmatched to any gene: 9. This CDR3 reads CASSRIGTSGGLEQFF. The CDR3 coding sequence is TGTGCCAGCAGCCGGATCGGGACTAGCGGGGGGCTGGAGCAGTTCTTC.

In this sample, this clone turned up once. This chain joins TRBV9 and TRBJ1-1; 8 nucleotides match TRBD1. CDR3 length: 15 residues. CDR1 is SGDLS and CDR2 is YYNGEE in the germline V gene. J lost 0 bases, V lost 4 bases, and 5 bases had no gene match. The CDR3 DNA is TGTGCCAGCAGCCCTCAGGGGGCGATGAACACTGAAGCTTTCTTT. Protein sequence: CASSPQGAMNTEAFF.

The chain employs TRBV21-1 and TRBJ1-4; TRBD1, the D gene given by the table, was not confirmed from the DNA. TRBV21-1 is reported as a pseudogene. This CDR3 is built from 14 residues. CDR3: CASGATPTNEKLFF. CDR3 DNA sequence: TGTGCCAGCGGGGCTACTCCAACTAATGAAAAACTGTTTTTT.

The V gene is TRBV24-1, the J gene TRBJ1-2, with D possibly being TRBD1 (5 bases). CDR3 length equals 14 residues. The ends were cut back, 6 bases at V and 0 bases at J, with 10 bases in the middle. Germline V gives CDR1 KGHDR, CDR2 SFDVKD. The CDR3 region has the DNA TGTGCCACCAGTTCGGGGGGAGCTAACTATGGCTACACCTTC. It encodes CATSSGGANYGYTF.

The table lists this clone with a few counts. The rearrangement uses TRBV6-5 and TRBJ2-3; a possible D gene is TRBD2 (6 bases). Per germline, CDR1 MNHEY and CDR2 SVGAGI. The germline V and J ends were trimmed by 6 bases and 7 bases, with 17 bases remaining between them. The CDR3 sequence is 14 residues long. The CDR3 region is CASRLFKLANTQYF. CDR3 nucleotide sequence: TGTGCCAGCAGACTCTTTAAACTAGCAAATACGCAGTATTTT.